The T cell receptor beta chain under discussion was sequenced for a study of graft-versus-host responses after intestinal transplantation. Study summary: Transplantation in recipients was multivisceral, liver-intestinal, or isolated intestinal. Broader study findings: Some GvH clones appeared in ileal mucosa or blood before recipient bone marrow. High graft-versus-host to host-versus-graft T cell clonal ratios marked allografts of patients with graft-donor macrochimerism.

This CDR3 region has 14 residues. V was clipped by 5 bases and J by 5 bases; unmatched bases: 8. Per the germline V gene, CDR1 is MNHEY and CDR2 is SMNVEV (reference sequence). Clones were sequenced by immunoSEQ multiplex PCR, and TCRdb holds only the in-frame ones, with some missing. The sample includes more than 50,000 clones, under 95% of them seen just once. As to this clone: Its antigen is currently unknown.

The V and J genes are TRBV27 and TRBJ2-7; TRBD1 aligns across 8 bases. The starting material was PBMCs, obtained about 4 months after intestinal transplantation. This receptor was identified in a human patient who received an intestinal transplant, so some T cells may come from the graft donor. CDR3 sequence: CASSKDRDPHEQYF. DNA of the CDR3: TGTGCCAGCAGTAAGGACAGGGATCCCCACGAGCAGTACTTC.